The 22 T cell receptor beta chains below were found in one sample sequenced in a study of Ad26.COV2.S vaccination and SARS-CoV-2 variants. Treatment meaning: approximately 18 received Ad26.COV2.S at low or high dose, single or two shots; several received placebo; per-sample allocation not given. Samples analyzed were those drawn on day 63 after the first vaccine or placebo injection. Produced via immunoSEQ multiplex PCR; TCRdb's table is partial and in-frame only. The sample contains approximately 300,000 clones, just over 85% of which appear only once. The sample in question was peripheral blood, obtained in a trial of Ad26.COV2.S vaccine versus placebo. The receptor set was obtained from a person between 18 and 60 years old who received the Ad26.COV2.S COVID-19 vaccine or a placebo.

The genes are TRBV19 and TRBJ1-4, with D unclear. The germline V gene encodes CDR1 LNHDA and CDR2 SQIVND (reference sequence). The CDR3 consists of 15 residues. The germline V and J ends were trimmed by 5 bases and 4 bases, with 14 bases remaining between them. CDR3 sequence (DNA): TGTGCCAGTAGTTTTGGAACAGATGATAATGAAAAACTGTTTTTT. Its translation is CASSFGTDDNEKLFF. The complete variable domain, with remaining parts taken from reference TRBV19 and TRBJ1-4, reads DGGITQSPKYLFRKEGQNVTLSCEQNLNHDAMYWYRQDPGQGLRLIYYSQIVNDFQKGDIAEGYSVSREKKESFPLTVTSAQKNPTAFYLCASSFGTDDNEKLFFGSGTQLSVL.

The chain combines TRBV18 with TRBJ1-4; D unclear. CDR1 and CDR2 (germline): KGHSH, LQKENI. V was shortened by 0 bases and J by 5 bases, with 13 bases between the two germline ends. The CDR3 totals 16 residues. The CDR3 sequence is CASSPPERVENEKLFF. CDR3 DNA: TGTGCCAGCTCACCACCGGAGAGGGTGGAGAATGAAAAACTGTTTTTT. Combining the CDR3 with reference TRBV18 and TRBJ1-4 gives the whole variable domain NAGVMQNPRHLVRRRGQEARLRCSPMKGHSHVYWYRQLPEEGLKFMVYLQKENIIDESGMPKERFSAEFPKEGPSILRIQQVVRGDSAAYFCASSPPERVENEKLFFGSGTQLSVL.

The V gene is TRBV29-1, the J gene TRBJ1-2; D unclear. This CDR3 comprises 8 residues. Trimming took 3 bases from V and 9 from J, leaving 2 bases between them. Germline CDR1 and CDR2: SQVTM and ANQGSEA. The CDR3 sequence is CSVDRYTF. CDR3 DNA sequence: TGCAGCGTTGACCGCTACACCTTC.

The CDR3 loop is CASSLEVFGQPQHF. The CDR3 DNA sequence: TGTGCCAGCAGCTTAGAAGTTTTTGGTCAGCCCCAGCATTTT. The genes are TRBV7-2 and TRBJ1-5; D uncertain. The V gene's germline CDR1 is SGHTA and CDR2 FQGNSA. The length of the CDR3 is 14 residues. V lost 1 base, J lost 6 bases, and 10 bases lay in between.

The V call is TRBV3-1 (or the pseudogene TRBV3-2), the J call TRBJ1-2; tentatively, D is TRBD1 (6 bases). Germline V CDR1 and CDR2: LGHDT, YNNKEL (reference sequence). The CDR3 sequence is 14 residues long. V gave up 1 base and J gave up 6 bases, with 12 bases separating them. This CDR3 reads CASSQGSGDDGYTF. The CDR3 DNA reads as TGTGCCAGCAGCCAAGGTTCAGGGGATGATGGCTACACCTTC.

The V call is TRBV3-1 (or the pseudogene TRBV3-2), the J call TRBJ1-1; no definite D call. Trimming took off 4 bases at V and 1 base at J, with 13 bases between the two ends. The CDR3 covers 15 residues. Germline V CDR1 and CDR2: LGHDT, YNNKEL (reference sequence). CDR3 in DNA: TGTGCCAGCAGCCGGGAAAATCGGTGGAACACTGAAGCTTTCTTT. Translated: CASSRENRWNTEAFF.

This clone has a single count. The CDR3 DNA follows: TGTGCCAGCAGTCCGAACAGGGTCCAGTATTTT. Encoded protein: CASSPNRVQYF. The rearrangement joins TRBV12-3 or TRBV12-4 to TRBJ2-3, with a weak D call TRBD1 (6 bases). There are 11 residues in the CDR3. Trimming shortened V by 5 bases and J by 12 bases, and 12 bases separated the two germline ends.

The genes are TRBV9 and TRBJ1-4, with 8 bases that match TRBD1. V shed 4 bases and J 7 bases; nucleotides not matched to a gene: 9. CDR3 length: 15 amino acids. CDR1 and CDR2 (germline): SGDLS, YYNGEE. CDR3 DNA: TGTGCCAGCAGCTCTATTCAGGGGGCGTCTGAAAAACTGTTTTTT. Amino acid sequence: CASSSIQGASEKLFF.

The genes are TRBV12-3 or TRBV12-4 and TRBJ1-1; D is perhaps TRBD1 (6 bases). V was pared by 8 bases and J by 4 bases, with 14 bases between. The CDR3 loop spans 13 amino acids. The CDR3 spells CASAQGRATEAFF. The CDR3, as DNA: TGTGCCAGCGCCCAGGGGAGGGCCACTGAAGCTTTCTTT.

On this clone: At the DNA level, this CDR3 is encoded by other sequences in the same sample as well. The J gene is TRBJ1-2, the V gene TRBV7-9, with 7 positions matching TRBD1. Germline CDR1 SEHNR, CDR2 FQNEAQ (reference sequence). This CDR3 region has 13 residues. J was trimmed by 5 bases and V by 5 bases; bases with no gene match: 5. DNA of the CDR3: TGTGCCAGCAGCCCCGGGACAGTGTATGGCTACACCTTC. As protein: CASSPGTVYGYTF.

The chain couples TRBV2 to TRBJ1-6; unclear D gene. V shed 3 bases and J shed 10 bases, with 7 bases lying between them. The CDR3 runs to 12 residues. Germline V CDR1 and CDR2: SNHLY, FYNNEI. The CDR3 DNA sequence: TGTGCCAGCAGTGACACTGTATCACCCCTCCACTTT. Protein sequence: CASSDTVSPLHF.

CDR3 nucleotides: TGCGCCAGCAGCTTGGGGGGGGCGACGGGCTGGGAAGGCTACACCTTC. Its protein is CASSLGGATGWEGYTF. V is TRBV5-1 and J is TRBJ1-2; D is perhaps TRBD1 (6 bases). CDR3 length equals 16 residues. From germline, CDR1 is SGHRS and CDR2 YFSETQ. V was cut by 0 bases and J by 8 bases, with 20 bases left in between.

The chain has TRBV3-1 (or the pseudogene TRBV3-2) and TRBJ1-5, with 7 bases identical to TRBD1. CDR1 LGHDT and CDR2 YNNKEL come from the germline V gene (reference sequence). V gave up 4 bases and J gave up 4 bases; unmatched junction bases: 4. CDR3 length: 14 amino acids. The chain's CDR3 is CASSLRQGNQPQHF. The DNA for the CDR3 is TGTGCCAGCAGCCTACGACAGGGAAATCAGCCCCAGCATTTT.

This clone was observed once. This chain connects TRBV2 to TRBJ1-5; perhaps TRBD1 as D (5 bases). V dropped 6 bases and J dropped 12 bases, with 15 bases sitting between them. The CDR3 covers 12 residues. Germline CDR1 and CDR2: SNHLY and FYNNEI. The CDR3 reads CASSPDSWVQHF. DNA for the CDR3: TGTGCCAGCAGCCCCGACAGCTGGGTCCAGCATTTT.

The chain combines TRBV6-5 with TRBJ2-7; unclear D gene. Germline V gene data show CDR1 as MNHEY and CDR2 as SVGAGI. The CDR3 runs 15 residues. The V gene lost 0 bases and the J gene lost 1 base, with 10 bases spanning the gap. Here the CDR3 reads CASSYSGATSYEQYF. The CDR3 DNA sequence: TGTGCCAGCAGTTACTCAGGTGCCACTTCCTACGAGCAGTACTTC.

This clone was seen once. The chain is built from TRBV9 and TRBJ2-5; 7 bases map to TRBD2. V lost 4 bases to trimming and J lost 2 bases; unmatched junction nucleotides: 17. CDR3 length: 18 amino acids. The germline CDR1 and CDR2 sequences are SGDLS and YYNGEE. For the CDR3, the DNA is TGTGCCAGCAGCCCCGACCCGGGTGTCGGGGGGTTACAAGAGACCCAGTACTTC. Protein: CASSPDPGVGGLQETQYF.

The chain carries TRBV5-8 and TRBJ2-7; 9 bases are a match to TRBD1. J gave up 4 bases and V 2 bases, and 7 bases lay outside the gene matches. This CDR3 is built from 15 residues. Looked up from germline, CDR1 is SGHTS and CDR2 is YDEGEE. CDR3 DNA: TGTGCCAGCAGCTTTGAATACAGGGGGCGATACGAGCAGTACTTC. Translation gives CASSFEYRGRYEQYF.

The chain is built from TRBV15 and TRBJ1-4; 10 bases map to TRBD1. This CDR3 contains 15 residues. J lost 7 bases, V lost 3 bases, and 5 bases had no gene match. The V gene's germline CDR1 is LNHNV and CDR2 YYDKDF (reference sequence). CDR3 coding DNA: TGTGCCACCAGCAGCCCCCGGGACAGGGGTGAAAAACTGTTTTTT. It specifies CATSSPRDRGEKLFF. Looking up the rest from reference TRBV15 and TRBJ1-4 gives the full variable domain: DAMVIQNPRYQVTQFGKPVTLSCSQTLNHNVMYWYQQKSSQAPKLLFHYYDKDFNNEADTPDNFQSRRPNTSFCFLDIRSPGLGDTAMYLCATSSPRDRGEKLFFGSGTQLSVL.

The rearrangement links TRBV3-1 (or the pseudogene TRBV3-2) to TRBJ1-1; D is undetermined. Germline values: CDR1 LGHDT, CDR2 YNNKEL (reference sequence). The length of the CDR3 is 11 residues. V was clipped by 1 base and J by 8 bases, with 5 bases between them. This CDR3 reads CASSQGGEAFF. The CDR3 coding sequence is TGTGCCAGCAGCCAAGGAGGGGAAGCTTTCTTT.

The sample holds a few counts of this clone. The CDR3 loop reads CASSLDGRSNTEAFF. CDR3 coding DNA: TGTGCCAGCAGCTTAGATGGCAGGTCGAACACTGAAGCTTTCTTT. The chain uses TRBV7-8 and TRBJ1-1; D is uncertain. Between the trimmed V and J ends, which lost 1 base and 1 base, there was a span of 10 bases. The CDR3 is made up of 15 amino acids. CDR1 and CDR2 from the germline V gene are SGHVS and FQNEAQ.

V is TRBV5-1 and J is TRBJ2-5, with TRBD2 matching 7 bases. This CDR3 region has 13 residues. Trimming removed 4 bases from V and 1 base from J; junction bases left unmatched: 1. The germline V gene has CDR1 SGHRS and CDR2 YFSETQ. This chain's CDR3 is CASSREAQETQYF. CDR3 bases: TGCGCCAGCAGCCGGGAGGCCCAAGAGACCCAGTACTTC.

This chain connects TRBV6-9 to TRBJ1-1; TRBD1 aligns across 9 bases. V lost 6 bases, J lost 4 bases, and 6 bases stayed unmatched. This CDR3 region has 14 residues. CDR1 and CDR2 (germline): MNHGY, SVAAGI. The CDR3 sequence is CASSLQGAPTEAFF. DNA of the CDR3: TGTGCCAGCAGCCTACAGGGGGCGCCCACTGAAGCTTTCTTT.